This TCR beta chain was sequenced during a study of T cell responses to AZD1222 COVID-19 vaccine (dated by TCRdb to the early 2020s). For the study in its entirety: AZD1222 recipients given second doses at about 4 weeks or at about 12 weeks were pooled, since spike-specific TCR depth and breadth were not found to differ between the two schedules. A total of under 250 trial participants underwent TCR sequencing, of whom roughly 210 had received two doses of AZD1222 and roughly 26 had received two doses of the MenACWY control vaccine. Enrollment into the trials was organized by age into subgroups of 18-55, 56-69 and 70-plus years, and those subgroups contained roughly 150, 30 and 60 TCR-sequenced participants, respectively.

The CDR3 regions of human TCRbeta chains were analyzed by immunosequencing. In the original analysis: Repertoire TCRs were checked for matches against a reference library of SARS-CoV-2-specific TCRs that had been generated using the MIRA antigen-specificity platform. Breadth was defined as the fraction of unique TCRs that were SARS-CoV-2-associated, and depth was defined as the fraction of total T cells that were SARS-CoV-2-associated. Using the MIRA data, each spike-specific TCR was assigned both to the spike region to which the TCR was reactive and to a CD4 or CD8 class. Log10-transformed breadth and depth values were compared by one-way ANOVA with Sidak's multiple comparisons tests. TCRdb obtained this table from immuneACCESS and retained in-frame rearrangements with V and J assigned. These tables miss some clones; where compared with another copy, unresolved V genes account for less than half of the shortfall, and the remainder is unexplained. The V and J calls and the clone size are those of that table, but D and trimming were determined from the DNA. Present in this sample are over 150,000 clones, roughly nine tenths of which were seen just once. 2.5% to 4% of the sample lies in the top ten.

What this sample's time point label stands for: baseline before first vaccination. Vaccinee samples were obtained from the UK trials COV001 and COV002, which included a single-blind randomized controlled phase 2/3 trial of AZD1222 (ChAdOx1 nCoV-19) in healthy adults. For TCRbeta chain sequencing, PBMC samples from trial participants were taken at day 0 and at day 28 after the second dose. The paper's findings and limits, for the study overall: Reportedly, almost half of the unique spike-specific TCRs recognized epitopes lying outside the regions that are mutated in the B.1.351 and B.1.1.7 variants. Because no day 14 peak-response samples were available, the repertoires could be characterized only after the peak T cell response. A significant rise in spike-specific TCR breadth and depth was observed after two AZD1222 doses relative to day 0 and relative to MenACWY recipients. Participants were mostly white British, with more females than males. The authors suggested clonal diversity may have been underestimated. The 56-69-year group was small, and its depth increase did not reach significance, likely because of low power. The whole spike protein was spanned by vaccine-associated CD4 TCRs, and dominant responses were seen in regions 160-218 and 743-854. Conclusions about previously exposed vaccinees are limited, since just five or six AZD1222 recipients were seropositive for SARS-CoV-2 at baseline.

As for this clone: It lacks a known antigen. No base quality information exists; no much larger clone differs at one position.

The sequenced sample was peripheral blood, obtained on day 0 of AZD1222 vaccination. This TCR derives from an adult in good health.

At the DNA level, the sequence is TGTGCCAGTAGTCAAAGAGGGAGCACTGAAGCTTTCTTT. It is translated as CASSQRGSTEAFF. The rearranged segments are TRBV19 and TRBJ1-1, with the D segment identity uncertain. CDR1 LNHDA and CDR2 SQIVND were looked up in the germline V gene (reference sequence). The CDR3 has 13 amino acids, counting the end cysteine and phenylalanine. Only the CDR3 DNA is retained, 39 bases long and in frame from the first base. V and J are truncated by 5 bases and 4 bases respectively, leaving an intervening sequence of 11 bases.